These 17 T cell receptor beta chains were sequenced from one sample in a study of T cell responses to AZD1222 COVID-19 vaccine (dated by TCRdb to the early 2020s). What this sample's time point label stands for: about 28 days (+/-7) after the second vaccine dose. The library was made by the immunoSEQ multiplex PCR assay. The source is immuneACCESS, and TCRdb retained only in-frame sequences with V and J called. Part of the clones is not carried over; for the studies checked, unresolved V genes explain less than half of this, and the remainder is unexplained. For this sample there are 150,000 to 200,000 clones; around 92% appear just once. The ten largest make up 1% to 1.5% of the sample. The sequenced sample was peripheral blood, obtained 28 days after the second AZD1222 dose. The receptors stem from an adult who received the AZD1222 COVID-19 vaccine.

The chain uses TRBV3-1 (or the pseudogene TRBV3-2) and TRBJ1-3; D is uncertain. Looked up from germline, CDR1 is LGHDT and CDR2 is YNNKEL (reference sequence). V lost 0 bases, J lost 0 bases, and 9 bases lay in between. The CDR3 is made up of 16 amino acids. CDR3 protein: CASSQDGVPSGNTIYF. Written as DNA, the CDR3 is TGTGCCAGCAGCCAAGATGGGGTGCCCTCTGGAAACACCATATATTTT.

This clone was detected only once. The junction differs from germline at one of its ends, possibly a read error. This chain links TRBV13 with TRBJ2-7, with TRBD2 matching 11 bases. Germline CDR1 reads PRHDT; CDR2 reads FYEKMQ (reference sequence). The CDR3 consists of 14 residues. The CDR3 DNA follows: TGTGCCAGCAGGTTAGCGGGAGGGCCTCGCGAGCAGTACTTC. Amino acids: CASRLAGGPREQYF.

This chain connects TRBV7-9 to TRBJ2-3; no firm D call. The V gene's germline CDR1 is SEHNR and CDR2 FQNEAQ (reference sequence). V was cut by 5 bases and J by 2 bases, with 11 bases left in between. The CDR3 totals 14 residues. Here the CDR3 reads CASSPRTPTDTQYF. The CDR3 bases are TGTGCCAGCAGCCCCCGCACCCCCACAGATACGCAGTATTTT.

The CDR3 DNA is TGTGCCAGCAGTTACGGGGACGGGGAGCTGTTTTTT. Translated, it gives CASSYGDGELFF. This chain links TRBV6-6 with TRBJ2-2; no reliable D call. There are 12 residues in the CDR3. CDR1 is MNHNY, CDR2 SVGAGI, per germline (reference sequence). Deletions cut 2 bases from V and 7 bases from J, with 5 bases between.

The chain uses TRBV20-1 and TRBJ1-2; D might be TRBD1 (6 bases). The germline CDR1 and CDR2 sequences are DFQATT and SNEGSKA (reference sequence). V lost 3 bases to trimming and J lost 6 bases, with 8 bases between them. CDR3 length equals 11 residues. CDR3 bases: TGCAGTGCTAGCGACAGGAATGGCTACACCTTC. As protein: CSASDRNGYTF.

The gene calls are TRBV13 and TRBJ1-1; 8 bases line up with TRBD1. The CDR3 runs 16 residues. Germline CDR1 and CDR2: PRHDT and FYEKMQ (reference sequence). Trimming cost V 0 bases and J 5 bases; bases outside gene matches: 8. The CDR3 DNA is TGTGCCAGCAGCTTAGGCTTGGGGACAGGAAATACTGAAGCTTTCTTT. Amino acids: CASSLGLGTGNTEAFF.

V is TRBV9 and J is TRBJ1-1; no clear D. This CDR3 contains 15 residues. Per germline, CDR1 SGDLS and CDR2 YYNGEE. Trimming left V 4 bases short and J 2 bases short, with 15 bases between. The DNA of the CDR3 is TGTGCCAGCAGCCTTGGGTGGGAAGGAAACACTGAAGCTTTCTTT. Encoded protein: CASSLGWEGNTEAFF. Full variable domain (remainder filled in from reference TRBV9 and TRBJ1-1): DSGVTQTPKHLITATGQRVTLRCSPRSGDLSVYWYQQSLDQGLQFLIQYYNGEERAKGNILERFSAQQFPDLHSELNLSSLELGDSALYFCASSLGWEGNTEAFFGQGTRLTVV.

The rearrangement joins TRBV3-1 (or the pseudogene TRBV3-2) to TRBJ1-2; D gene unclear. This CDR3 region has 15 residues. V was shortened by 0 bases and J by 6 bases, with 14 bases between the two germline ends. Germline lookup yields CDR1 LGHDT and CDR2 YNNKEL (reference sequence). The CDR3 DNA reads TGTGCCAGCAGCCAAGAGCAGTTTAGTGGGAATGGCTACACCTTC. Translation: CASSQEQFSGNGYTF.

The V and J genes are TRBV28 and TRBJ1-5, with D uncertain. Germline CDR1 and CDR2: MDHEN and SYDVKM. The CDR3 consists of 15 residues. The V gene lost 3 bases and the J gene lost 1 base, with 10 bases spanning the gap. For the CDR3, the DNA is TGTGCCAGCAGTTTGTGGGTAGGGAGCAATCAGCCCCAGCATTTT. This gives the protein CASSLWVGSNQPQHF.

The rearrangement uses TRBV5-6 and TRBJ2-1; a weak D match, TRBD1 (6 bases). Trimming removed 2 bases at V and 1 base at J, with 10 bases between. CDR1 and CDR2 from the germline V gene are SGHDT and YYEEEE. This CDR3 has 15 amino acids. The CDR3 sequence is CASSLGGGSYNEQFF. CDR3 sequence (DNA): TGTGCCAGCAGCTTAGGGGGTGGGTCCTACAATGAGCAGTTCTTC.

The V call is TRBV18, the J call TRBJ1-5, with TRBD1 matching 7 bases. Trimming cost V 0 bases and J 4 bases; bases outside gene matches: 3. This CDR3 is 15 amino acids long. CDR1 is KGHSH and CDR2 is LQKENI in the germline V gene. The CDR3 loop is CASSPPGQPNQPQHF. CDR3 in DNA: TGTGCCAGCTCACCACCGGGACAGCCTAATCAGCCCCAGCATTTT.

For the CDR3, the DNA is TGCAGCGTTGAAAACCCCGGTGAAAAACTGTTTTTT. Encoded protein: CSVENPGEKLFF. This chain joins TRBV29-1 and TRBJ1-4, with D uncertain. Germline CDR1 SQVTM, CDR2 ANQGSEA. CDR3 length: 12 residues. V shed 2 bases and J shed 7 bases, with 8 bases lying between them.

The rearrangement uses TRBV7-8 and TRBJ1-2, with D maybe TRBD1 (5 bases). Germline values: CDR1 SGHVS, CDR2 FQNEAQ. V lost 0 bases and J lost 0, with 17 bases in between. CDR3 length equals 18 residues. CDR3 bases: TGTGCCAGCAGCTTAGCGAAAGGAGGGGCCCCTTCTAACTATGGCTACACCTTC. Protein product: CASSLAKGGAPSNYGYTF.

In DNA form, the CDR3 reads TGTGCCAGCGGGCCGGGGCCGAACACCGGGGAGCTGTTTTTT. Its protein product is CASGPGPNTGELFF. The genes are TRBV3-1 (or the pseudogene TRBV3-2) and TRBJ2-2; D may be TRBD1 or TRBD2 (5 bases each). Germline V CDR1 and CDR2: LGHDT, YNNKEL (reference sequence). This CDR3 is built from 14 residues. The V and J ends lost 8 bases and 0 bases respectively, with 10 bases between them.

The rearrangement uses TRBV30 and TRBJ1-3; D is possibly TRBD1 (6 bases). Germline V gene data show CDR1 as GTSNPN and CDR2 as SVGIG (reference sequence). The CDR3 length is 11 residues. V was trimmed by 4 bases and J by 9 bases, leaving 10 bases between them. CDR3 protein: CAWTLGGTIYF. The CDR3, as DNA: TGTGCCTGGACCTTAGGGGGCACCATATATTTT.

The chain has TRBV19 and TRBJ2-7; 11 positions agree with TRBD2. The germline gives CDR1 LNHDA, CDR2 SQIVND (reference sequence). The J segment lost 4 bases and the V segment lost 8 bases, leaving 7 bases of the junction unmatched. The CDR3 runs to 14 residues. In DNA, the CDR3 is TGTGCCAGTTCTAGCGGGAGGAGAGGATACGAGCAGTACTTC. Encoded protein: CASSSGRRGYEQYF.

The CDR3 here is CASSQVLQDNQPQHF. The DNA of the CDR3 is TGCGCCAGCAGCCAAGTTCTCCAAGACAATCAGCCCCAGCATTTT. The chain carries TRBV4-3 and TRBJ1-5, with D hard to call. The CDR3 covers 15 residues. V was clipped by 1 base and J by 3 bases, with 10 bases between them. Per germline, CDR1 LGHNA and CDR2 YSLEER.